This is a list of T cell receptor beta chains from one sample in a study of cytomegalovirus exposure and HLA in healthy donors. Data came from immunoSEQ multiplex PCR; TCRdb stores just in-frame clones and leaves some out. This repertoire shows just over 150,000 clones, almost 80% found once; its top ten account for just under 1%. Sequences were obtained from PBMCs. The source is a woman aged 50 to 65 in good health and CMV-seropositive. The CDR3 runs from the conserved cysteine through the conserved F or W. The size field is filled for only some rows; it gives once, few, many or a size class.

TRBJ1-1	TRBV7-2	.	CASSLVQGTEAFF
TRBJ1-1	TRBV6-5	.	CASSYSGGFVETEAFF
TRBJ1-1	TRBV6-1	.	CASSRSGSDTEAFF
TRBJ1-6	TRBV28	once	CASRLNRGNSPLHF
TRBJ1-3	TRBV7-9	.	CASDNRPGTGYGNTIYF
TRBJ2-7	TRBV5-4	.	CASSLNGRTYEQYF
TRBJ1-3	TRBV14	.	CASSQREGDSGNTIYF
TRBJ2-7	TRBV18	once	CASSSGLVAGGHEQYF
TRBJ1-1	TRBV29-1	.	CSVLTGINTEAFF
TRBJ2-3	TRBV19	.	CASISAGGQGADTQYF
TRBJ2-5	TRBV5-8	.	CASRLPPGIGPYF
TRBJ1-2	TRBV30	.	CAWSVTGSGGYTF
TRBJ2-1	TRBV6-1	.	CASSEDSNNEQFF
TRBJ1-5	TRBV27	once	CASSLNRDQPQHF
TRBJ2-5	TRBV2	.	CASSFRPGQGREETQYF
TRBJ2-3	TRBV11-2	.	CASSLYSGDTQYF
TRBJ2-7	TRBV27	.	CASSLSGAPSEQYF
TRBJ2-3	TRBV6-5	few	CASSSGQGTDTQYF
TRBJ2-1	TRBV18	.	CASSGLANEQFF
TRBJ1-5	TRBV5-6	.	CASSLDGGINQPQHF
TRBJ1-6	TRBV18	.	CASSTDRDSPLHF
TRBJ1-1	TRBV6-5	.	CASNPGTGRPEAFF
TRBJ1-5	TRBV19	once	CASSIGARDRGNQPQHF
TRBJ1-2	TRBV19	.	CASSINREANYGYTF
TRBJ2-2	TRBV6-6	once	CASSQVGGTGELFF
TRBJ2-1	TRBV19	.	CASRGSVYGEQFF
TRBJ2-7	TRBV25-1	once	CANIRGGREQYF
TRBJ2-7	TRBV25-1	.	CASSDSGTSNF
TRBJ2-6	TRBV5-8	.	CASSLWGRSHSGANVLTF
TRBJ2-3	TRBV7-9	.	CASSLGPNWGASTDTQYF
TRBJ2-3	TRBV18	.	CATLPRAGGEDTQYF
TRBJ2-3	TRBV18	.	CASSPRGAGGTDTQYF
TRBJ2-5	TRBV18	few	CASSPPASGTGTQYF
TRBJ1-4	TRBV9	.	CASSVAPGREGGEKLFF
TRBJ2-7	TRBV5-1	.	CASSLVGGLYEQYF
TRBJ1-4	TRBV9	.	CASSVAQGSGEKLFF
TRBJ2-7	TRBV5-4	.	CAGSSPGVPGLEATSYEQYF
TRBJ1-1	TRBV7-2	.	CASSKTGGIDTEAFF
TRBJ1-1	TRBV27	.	CASSFTATGETEAFF
TRBJ2-2	TRBV1	.	CTSSQEAAKGENYNTGELFF
TRBJ1-1	TRBV19	.	CASSYGYTGQISEAFF
TRBJ1-5	TRBV9	.	CASSATGGIGDQPQHF
TRBJ2-1	TRBV18	.	CASSPPGGGIYNEQFF
TRBJ2-7	TRBV29-1	.	CSVASGLAVHEQYF
TRBJ2-5	TRBV7-8	.	CASSIVVAGGEETQYF
TRBJ2-7	TRBV14	.	CASSHLAGLAGKYEQYF
TRBJ2-3	TRBV30	.	CAWSGGGRSTDTQYF
TRBJ1-2	TRBV5-1	.	CASSLGPGTGYGYTF
TRBJ1-2	TRBV7-2	.	CASSYTGQGVGGYTF
TRBJ2-5	TRBV29-1	.	CSAKGVGGTQYF
TRBJ2-3	TRBV5-1	.	CASSAAGAADSTDTQYF
TRBJ2-2	TRBV19	.	CASSIQGYSGELFF
TRBJ2-3	TRBV29-1	.	CSVVGASGRSTDTQYF